This T cell receptor (beta chain) was documented in a study of blood T cell repertoires in COVID-19. Overall study context: Specimens from acute and convalescent COVID-19 originated in the United States, Italy and Spain.

How the authors handled the data: For nucleated cells, counts were estimated from reference gene primer amplification. Data came from immunoSEQ multiplex PCR; TCRdb stores just in-frame clones and leaves some out. V and J calls and clone size come straight from that table; D and trimming were deduced from the DNA. The sample carries 250,000 or so clones, just under 90% recorded once. The ends lost 2 bases at V and 8 bases at J; junction bases unmatched: 12. CDR3 length: 16 amino acids. CDR1 SGHTA and CDR2 FQGNSA come from the germline V gene. A Seattle source enrolled patients during active infection and followed them longitudinally.

The chain recombines TRBV7-2 with TRBJ1-1; TRBD1 matches at 9 bases. Specimen: peripheral blood. This clonotype was sampled from a man aged 25 to 40 with COVID-19, enrolled during active disease. The CDR3 loop is CASSLRPGMGTGEAFF. The DNA for the CDR3 is TGTGCCAGCAGCTTACGTCCCGGGATGGGGACAGGGGAAGCTTTCTTT.